This T cell receptor beta chain was sequenced in a study of T-cell reconstitution after alpha-beta-depleted transplantation in children. During its preparation, the TCRbeta library received unique molecular identifiers. Each CDR3 protein is one row after TCRdb ran MiXCR on the PCR reads. The data hold around 700,000 distinct CDR3 sequences, with approximately 14% observed a single time. This clonotype showed up many times. CDR1 is DFQATT, CDR2 SNEGSKA, per germline (reference sequence). This CDR3 region has 15 residues. After removal of 5 bases from V and 7 bases from J, the junction contained 10 bases not matched to a gene.

The rearrangement uses TRBV20-1 and TRBJ2-1, with 11 bases fitting TRBD2. This clonotype was sampled from a girl aged 2 to 10 with congenital amegakaryocytic thrombocytopenia, due to receive a stem cell transplant. This material consisted of PBMCs, taken before TCRalphabeta/CD19-depleted stem cell transplant. The CDR3 DNA is TGCAGTGCTGGGGGACTAGCGGTCGAAGAGAATGAGCAGTTCTTC. Its protein product is CSAGGLAVEENEQFF.